This T cell receptor beta chain was documented in a study of T cell responses to AZD1222 COVID-19 vaccine. Overall study results and limits: A reported finding is that nearly half of spike-specific TCRs target unmutated variant regions. The donor cohort was predominantly white British with a female majority, and clonal diversity may have been underestimated.

Germline V gives CDR1 SGHDN, CDR2 FVKESK. The V and J ends lost 0 bases and 0 bases respectively, with 11 bases between them. The CDR3 length is 16 residues. The method was immunoSEQ multiplex PCR; TCRdb's version includes in-frame clones alone and lacks a portion of them. The table includes roughly 100,000 clones, roughly 89% detected once. Remarks on this clone: The target antigen is unknown.

The sequences come from peripheral blood, collected on day 0 of AZD1222 vaccination. The V and J genes are TRBV14 and TRBJ1-1, with TRBD1 as a possible D gene (6 bases). The sequence came from an adult in good health. CDR3 sequence reads: CASSQDWGTMNTEAFF. The CDR3 DNA reads as TGTGCCAGCAGCCAAGATTGGGGGACAATGAACACTGAAGCTTTCTTT.